A selection of T cell receptor beta chains follows, all from one sample in a study of blood T cell repertoires in COVID-19. Profiling relied on immunoSEQ multiplex PCR, and the TCRdb table lists in-frame clones only, not all of them. This table has roughly 200,000 clones, approximately 85% appearing once. The sample was PBMCs or T cells enriched from blood (not recorded which). These receptors were collected from a middle-aged man who had recovered from COVID-19. Both conserved end residues are part of each CDR3. The order of the fields is V gene, clone size, J gene, D gene, CDR3 protein, CDR3 DNA. The D gene is left open where the match is weak. A clone size is listed for some rows: how often the clone was seen (once, few, many), or a class if it is expanded.

v_gene: TRBV5-4
abundance: NA
j_gene: TRBJ2-1
d_gene: NA
CDR3aa: CASSPDRRSEQFF
CDR3nt: TGTGCCAGCAGCCCGGATCGACGGAGCGAGCAGTTCTTC

v_gene: TRBV7-2
abundance: NA
j_gene: TRBJ2-2
d_gene: NA
CDR3aa: CASSPVNTGELFF
CDR3nt: TGTGCCAGCAGCCCTGTCAACACCGGGGAGCTGTTTTTT

v_gene: TRBV7-9
abundance: NA
j_gene: TRBJ2-5
d_gene: TRBD1
CDR3aa: CASGGQGKTQYF
CDR3nt: TGTGCCAGCGGAGGACAGGGAAAGACCCAGTACTTC

v_gene: TRBV7-3
abundance: few
j_gene: TRBJ1-2
d_gene: TRBD1
CDR3aa: CASSLEGTGYGYTF
CDR3nt: TGTGCCAGCAGCTTAGAGGGGACAGGGTACGGCTACACCTTC

v_gene: TRBV18
abundance: NA
j_gene: TRBJ2-7
d_gene: NA
CDR3aa: CASSRGLDYEQYF
CDR3nt: TGTGCCAGTTCACGGGGGCTGGACTACGAGCAGTACTTC

v_gene: TRBV5-1
abundance: NA
j_gene: TRBJ1-2
d_gene: NA
CDR3aa: CASSLASANYGYTF
CDR3nt: TGCGCCAGCAGCTTGGCCAGCGCTAACTATGGCTACACCTTC

v_gene: TRBV19
abundance: many
j_gene: TRBJ1-1
d_gene: TRBD1
CDR3aa: CASKDRDNTEAFF
CDR3nt: TGTGCCAGTAAGGACAGGGATAACACTGAAGCTTTCTTT

v_gene: TRBV18
abundance: NA
j_gene: TRBJ2-7
d_gene: NA
CDR3aa: CASSPLSGAVEQYF
CDR3nt: TGTGCCAGCTCACCACTCTCTGGGGCGGTCGAGCAGTACTTC

v_gene: TRBV7-2
abundance: NA
j_gene: TRBJ2-1
d_gene: NA
CDR3aa: CASSFGLPAYNEQFF
CDR3nt: TGTGCCAGCAGCTTCGGTCTACCGGCCTACAATGAGCAGTTCTTC

v_gene: TRBV5-5
abundance: NA
j_gene: TRBJ1-2
d_gene: NA
CDR3aa: CASSLALGDGYTF
CDR3nt: TGTGCCAGCAGCTTGGCCTTAGGGGATGGCTACACCTTC

v_gene: TRBV4-2
abundance: once
j_gene: TRBJ1-2
d_gene: TRBD1
CDR3aa: CASSQDVGTGENYGYTF
CDR3nt: TGTGCCAGCAGCCAAGATGTTGGAACAGGGGAGAACTATGGCTACACCTTC

v_gene: TRBV3-1/TRBV3-2
abundance: NA
j_gene: TRBJ1-3
d_gene: NA
CDR3aa: CASSQAGVTTIYF
CDR3nt: TGTGCCAGCAGCCAAGCCGGGGTCACCACCATATATTTT

v_gene: TRBV7-2
abundance: NA
j_gene: TRBJ1-2
d_gene: NA
CDR3aa: CASSPPGRVLGYTF
CDR3nt: TGTGCCAGCAGCCCCCCTGGGAGGGTTCTTGGCTACACCTTC

v_gene: TRBV29-1
abundance: NA
j_gene: TRBJ2-5
d_gene: NA
CDR3aa: CSVEEGDQETQYF
CDR3nt: TGCAGCGTTGAAGAAGGGGACCAAGAGACCCAGTACTTC

v_gene: TRBV7-7
abundance: NA
j_gene: TRBJ1-3
d_gene: TRBD1
CDR3aa: CASSLGQGSGNTIYF
CDR3nt: TGTGCTAGCAGCTTGGGACAGGGCTCTGGAAACACCATATATTTT

v_gene: TRBV5-3
abundance: NA
j_gene: TRBJ1-2
d_gene: NA
CDR3aa: CARSFSKGAIYGYTF
CDR3nt: TGTGCCAGAAGCTTCTCGAAGGGAGCAATCTATGGCTACACCTTC

v_gene: TRBV3-1/TRBV3-2
abundance: NA
j_gene: TRBJ1-4
d_gene: NA
CDR3aa: CASSSPGGHEKLFF
CDR3nt: TGTGCCAGCAGCTCCCCGGGGGGGCATGAAAAACTGTTTTTT

v_gene: TRBV29-1
abundance: NA
j_gene: TRBJ1-2
d_gene: NA
CDR3aa: CSVIRAAGGYTF
CDR3nt: TGCAGCGTTATCCGGGCTGCGGGGGGCTACACCTTC

v_gene: TRBV19
abundance: NA
j_gene: TRBJ2-7
d_gene: TRBD2
CDR3aa: CASSVTSGRTYEQYF
CDR3nt: TGTGCCAGTAGTGTCACTAGCGGGCGTACCTACGAGCAGTACTTC

v_gene: TRBV30
abundance: NA
j_gene: TRBJ1-2
d_gene: NA
CDR3aa: CAWSVRDPYGYTF
CDR3nt: TGTGCCTGGAGTGTACGGGATCCCTATGGCTACACCTTC

v_gene: TRBV20-1
abundance: NA
j_gene: TRBJ2-7
d_gene: TRBD2
CDR3aa: CSASVPGRGEISYEQYF
CDR3nt: TGCAGTGCTAGTGTGCCGGGGAGGGGAGAAATATCCTACGAGCAGTACTTC

v_gene: TRBV5-1
abundance: once
j_gene: TRBJ2-7
d_gene: NA
CDR3aa: CASTPGTPSYEQYF
CDR3nt: TGCGCCAGCACGCCCGGGACACCTTCCTACGAGCAGTACTTC

v_gene: TRBV6-2/TRBV6-3
abundance: NA
j_gene: TRBJ1-5
d_gene: NA
CDR3aa: CASSSGQGSNQPQHF
CDR3nt: TGTGCCAGCAGTTCGGGGCAGGGGAGCAATCAGCCCCAGCATTTT

v_gene: TRBV5-1
abundance: many
j_gene: TRBJ2-3
d_gene: TRBD2
CDR3aa: CASSHSGKSTDTQYF
CDR3nt: TGCGCCAGCAGCCATAGCGGGAAGAGCACAGATACGCAGTATTTT

v_gene: TRBV19
abundance: NA
j_gene: TRBJ2-2
d_gene: TRBD1
CDR3aa: CASSTGDRASGELFF
CDR3nt: TGTGCCAGTAGTACGGGGGACAGGGCGAGCGGGGAGCTGTTTTTT

v_gene: TRBV27
abundance: NA
j_gene: TRBJ1-4
d_gene: NA
CDR3aa: CASSLSWARANEKLFF
CDR3nt: TGTGCCAGCAGTTTAAGTTGGGCCAGGGCTAATGAAAAACTGTTTTTT

v_gene: TRBV5-4
abundance: once
j_gene: TRBJ2-5
d_gene: TRBD2
CDR3aa: CTSWTSGSGGQETQYF
CDR3nt: TGTACCAGCTGGACTAGCGGGAGTGGGGGTCAAGAGACCCAGTACTTC

v_gene: TRBV4-3
abundance: NA
j_gene: TRBJ2-5
d_gene: TRBD2
CDR3aa: CASSQYPGLQETQYF
CDR3nt: TGCGCCAGCAGCCAGTACCCGGGACTACAAGAGACCCAGTACTTC

v_gene: TRBV13
abundance: NA
j_gene: TRBJ2-7
d_gene: NA
CDR3aa: CASSPSRGGFGQYF
CDR3nt: TGTGCCAGCAGCCCGAGTCGTGGGGGCTTTGGGCAGTACTTC

v_gene: TRBV5-8
abundance: NA
j_gene: TRBJ1-1
d_gene: TRBD1
CDR3aa: CASSPGQGQANTEAFF
CDR3nt: TGTGCCAGCAGCCCGGGACAGGGACAGGCGAACACTGAAGCTTTCTTT

v_gene: TRBV19
abundance: NA
j_gene: TRBJ1-1
d_gene: NA
CDR3aa: CASSIGEGLNTEAFF
CDR3nt: TGTGCCAGTAGTATAGGGGAGGGCTTGAACACTGAAGCTTTCTTT

v_gene: TRBV12-5
abundance: NA
j_gene: TRBJ1-2
d_gene: TRBD1
CDR3aa: CASGLPTGDDGYTF
CDR3nt: TGTGCTAGTGGTCTCCCGACAGGGGACGATGGCTACACCTTC

v_gene: TRBV5-4
abundance: NA
j_gene: TRBJ2-3
d_gene: NA
CDR3aa: CASSSTLRQPSTDTQYF
CDR3nt: TGTGCCAGCAGCTCCACTTTGCGACAGCCTAGCACAGATACGCAGTATTTT

v_gene: TRBV5-1
abundance: NA
j_gene: TRBJ1-5
d_gene: NA
CDR3aa: CASSLESDQPQHF
CDR3nt: TGCGCCAGCAGCTTGGAGAGCGATCAGCCCCAGCATTTT

v_gene: TRBV19
abundance: NA
j_gene: TRBJ2-5
d_gene: TRBD1
CDR3aa: CASSIGDRGLETQYF
CDR3nt: TGTGCCAGTAGTATAGGTGACAGGGGGCTCGAGACCCAGTACTTC

v_gene: TRBV5-4
abundance: once
j_gene: TRBJ2-3
d_gene: NA
CDR3aa: CASSFMGPDTQYF
CDR3nt: TGTGCCAGCAGCTTTATGGGGCCAGATACGCAGTATTTT

v_gene: TRBV6-5
abundance: NA
j_gene: TRBJ1-2
d_gene: NA
CDR3aa: CAASGYRTDNYGYTF
CDR3nt: TGTGCCGCCAGCGGGTACAGAACCGATAACTATGGCTACACCTTC

v_gene: TRBV6-4
abundance: NA
j_gene: TRBJ2-3
d_gene: NA
CDR3aa: CASSDGTGAWDTQYF
CDR3nt: TGTGCCAGCAGTGACGGTACGGGAGCCTGGGATACGCAGTATTTT

v_gene: TRBV10-3
abundance: NA
j_gene: TRBJ1-2
d_gene: NA
CDR3aa: CAITPGHRRYGYTF
CDR3nt: TGTGCCATCACTCCGGGACACCGAAGGTATGGCTACACCTTC

v_gene: TRBV9
abundance: NA
j_gene: TRBJ2-1
d_gene: TRBD1
CDR3aa: CASSATDRGRQFF
CDR3nt: TGTGCCAGCAGCGCGACCGACAGGGGGCGGCAGTTCTTC

v_gene: TRBV4-3
abundance: NA
j_gene: TRBJ1-2
d_gene: NA
CDR3aa: CASSQGAGVGDGYTF
CDR3nt: TGCGCCAGCAGCCAGGGCGCAGGGGTAGGGGATGGCTACACCTTC

v_gene: TRBV27
abundance: NA
j_gene: TRBJ1-5
d_gene: TRBD1
CDR3aa: CASSLRTGNQPQHF
CDR3nt: TGTGCCAGCAGTTTAAGGACAGGAAATCAGCCCCAGCATTTT

v_gene: TRBV7-6
abundance: once
j_gene: TRBJ2-1
d_gene: TRBD2
CDR3aa: CASSLGSLAAWGDEQFF
CDR3nt: TGTGCCAGCAGCTTAGGATCCCTAGCGGCCTGGGGGGATGAGCAGTTCTTC

v_gene: TRBV29-1
abundance: NA
j_gene: TRBJ1-1
d_gene: TRBD1
CDR3aa: CSAGRQGDSLDTEAFF
CDR3nt: TGCAGCGCTGGTCGACAGGGGGATTCATTGGACACTGAAGCTTTCTTT

v_gene: TRBV9
abundance: NA
j_gene: TRBJ2-3
d_gene: NA
CDR3aa: CASSLDSYPDTQYF
CDR3nt: TGTGCCAGCAGCTTAGACAGCTATCCAGATACGCAGTATTTT

v_gene: TRBV7-9
abundance: NA
j_gene: TRBJ2-2
d_gene: NA
CDR3aa: CASSQIGTGELFF
CDR3nt: TGTGCCAGCAGCCAAATCGGCACCGGGGAGCTGTTTTTT

v_gene: TRBV28
abundance: NA
j_gene: TRBJ2-1
d_gene: TRBD1
CDR3aa: CASSPDRVTYNEQFF
CDR3nt: TGTGCCAGCAGTCCAGACAGGGTGACCTACAATGAGCAGTTCTTC

v_gene: TRBV30
abundance: NA
j_gene: TRBJ2-3
d_gene: TRBD2
CDR3aa: CACPRGTSVHTDTQYF
CDR3nt: TGTGCCTGCCCCAGGGGGACTAGCGTTCACACAGATACGCAGTATTTT

v_gene: TRBV2
abundance: NA
j_gene: TRBJ1-5
d_gene: NA
CDR3aa: CASSDRQLNQPQHF
CDR3nt: TGTGCCAGCAGCGATAGACAGCTTAATCAGCCCCAGCATTTT

v_gene: TRBV7-2
abundance: NA
j_gene: TRBJ1-1
d_gene: TRBD1
CDR3aa: CASSLRGRESAAFF
CDR3nt: TGTGCCAGCAGTCTCAGGGGGCGCGAATCGGCAGCTTTCTTT

v_gene: TRBV7-9
abundance: NA
j_gene: TRBJ1-1
d_gene: NA
CDR3aa: CASSSARGTEAFF
CDR3nt: TGTGCCAGCAGCTCAGCGAGGGGGACTGAAGCTTTCTTT

v_gene: TRBV7-7
abundance: NA
j_gene: TRBJ1-3
d_gene: TRBD1
CDR3aa: CASSPGQASGNTIYF
CDR3nt: TGTGCTAGCAGTCCGGGACAGGCCTCTGGAAACACCATATATTTT

v_gene: TRBV4-2
abundance: NA
j_gene: TRBJ1-1
d_gene: TRBD1
CDR3aa: CASSLQGARNTEAFF
CDR3nt: TGTGCCAGCAGCCTTCAGGGGGCTCGGAACACTGAAGCTTTCTTT

v_gene: TRBV27
abundance: once
j_gene: TRBJ2-1
d_gene: NA
CDR3aa: CASMAGGSYNEQFF
CDR3nt: TGTGCCAGCATGGCTGGAGGCTCCTACAATGAGCAGTTCTTC

v_gene: TRBV6-5
abundance: NA
j_gene: TRBJ2-3
d_gene: TRBD1
CDR3aa: CASSLRQGRTDTQYF
CDR3nt: TGTGCCAGCTCTTTGCGACAGGGACGGACAGATACGCAGTATTTT